A selection of T cell receptor beta chains follows, all from one sample in a study of shared clonotypes between healthy human individuals. Only in-frame clones appear in the TCRdb table, and some are missing; sequencing was by immunoSEQ multiplex PCR. This table holds roughly 1,000,000 clones, about 80% found once. Specimen: memory CD4+ T cells from PBMCs. Source of these receptors: a man younger than 35 in good health. Some clones in this sample may be carry-over from other donors' samples. CDR3s include the opening cysteine and the closing phenylalanine or tryptophan. Fields, in order: J gene, V gene, clone size, D gene, CDR3 DNA, CDR3 protein. A D gene is named only where the DNA matches it firmly. Expanded clones are given a class, and other clones once, few, many or no size at all.

j_call: TRBJ2-3
v_call: TRBV2
clone_size: NA
d_call: TRBD2
cdr3_nt: TGTGCCAGCAGTGGGACTAGCGGGAGTACAGATACGCAGTATTTT
cdr3_aa: CASSGTSGSTDTQYF

j_call: TRBJ1-2
v_call: TRBV6-6
clone_size: NA
d_call: NA
cdr3_nt: TGTGCCACTCTGAGGTTTGAAGATGGCTACACCTTC
cdr3_aa: CATLRFEDGYTF

j_call: TRBJ1-3
v_call: TRBV25-1
clone_size: NA
d_call: NA
cdr3_nt: TGTGCCAGCAGTGAACCAGGGGTACCTGGAAACACCATATATTTT
cdr3_aa: CASSEPGVPGNTIYF

j_call: TRBJ2-2
v_call: TRBV28
clone_size: NA
d_call: TRBD2
cdr3_nt: TGTGCCAGCATACCAGCGGGAGGGCGTACCGGGGAGCTGTTTTTT
cdr3_aa: CASIPAGGRTGELFF

j_call: TRBJ1-4
v_call: TRBV19
clone_size: NA
d_call: TRBD1
cdr3_nt: TGTGCCAGTAGGAGTGGACAGGGATCGAGTAATGAAAAACTGTTTTTT
cdr3_aa: CASRSGQGSSNEKLFF

j_call: TRBJ2-1
v_call: TRBV11-3
clone_size: NA
d_call: TRBD2
cdr3_nt: TGTGCCAGCAGCCAACATCTAGCGGGAGGGGGGCTCGAGCAGTTCTTC
cdr3_aa: CASSQHLAGGGLEQFF

j_call: TRBJ2-3
v_call: TRBV4-1
clone_size: NA
d_call: NA
cdr3_nt: TGCGCCAGCAGCCAAGATTCGAGGGGATGGGTAAATACGCAGTATTTT
cdr3_aa: CASSQDSRGWVNTQYF

j_call: TRBJ1-3
v_call: TRBV9
clone_size: NA
d_call: NA
cdr3_nt: TGTGCCAGCAGCGTGGGGGCTACCAGCGCTGGAAACACCATATATTTT
cdr3_aa: CASSVGATSAGNTIYF

j_call: TRBJ1-3
v_call: TRBV27
clone_size: NA
d_call: NA
cdr3_nt: TGTGCCAGCAGTCCCCGACCGGGCCGCTCTGGAAACACCATATATTTT
cdr3_aa: CASSPRPGRSGNTIYF

j_call: TRBJ1-4
v_call: TRBV19
clone_size: NA
d_call: TRBD1
cdr3_nt: TGTGCCAGTAAAAAGGAGGGGGCAGAAAAACTGTTTTTT
cdr3_aa: CASKKEGAEKLFF

j_call: TRBJ2-1
v_call: TRBV6-1
clone_size: NA
d_call: NA
cdr3_nt: TGTGCCAGCTCCAGGGGAGGAAATGAGCAGTTCTTC
cdr3_aa: CASSRGGNEQFF

j_call: TRBJ2-1
v_call: TRBV19
clone_size: NA
d_call: TRBD2
cdr3_nt: TGTGCCAGTAAACTAGCGGGAGGGTACAATGAGCAGTTCTTC
cdr3_aa: CASKLAGGYNEQFF

j_call: TRBJ2-5
v_call: TRBV7-3
clone_size: NA
d_call: NA
cdr3_nt: TGTGCCAGCAGCTTCCTTGGAGTCCCCAGGGAGACCCAGTACTTC
cdr3_aa: CASSFLGVPRETQYF

j_call: TRBJ2-1
v_call: TRBV11-2
clone_size: NA
d_call: NA
cdr3_nt: TGTGCCAGCAGCTTTCGGGTGGGGAGGCAGTTCTTC
cdr3_aa: CASSFRVGRQFF

j_call: TRBJ2-3
v_call: TRBV7-3
clone_size: NA
d_call: NA
cdr3_nt: TGTGCCAGCAGCCCTTCCGGGAGCACAGATACGCAGTATTTT
cdr3_aa: CASSPSGSTDTQYF

j_call: TRBJ1-1
v_call: TRBV18
clone_size: NA
d_call: NA
cdr3_nt: TGTGCCAGCTCACCAGCCGAGAACACTGAAGCTTTCTTT
cdr3_aa: CASSPAENTEAFF

j_call: TRBJ1-3
v_call: TRBV2
clone_size: few
d_call: NA
cdr3_nt: TGTGCCAGCAGTGAAGGACCACGGACTGCCTGGACCATATATTTT
cdr3_aa: CASSEGPRTAWTIYF

j_call: TRBJ2-1
v_call: TRBV5-1
clone_size: NA
d_call: TRBD1
cdr3_nt: TGCGCCAGCAGCCAAACGGGACAGGGTTACAATGAGCAGTTCTTC
cdr3_aa: CASSQTGQGYNEQFF

j_call: TRBJ1-3
v_call: TRBV28
clone_size: NA
d_call: NA
cdr3_nt: TGTGCCAGCAGCGCCTCACCCGGACAGCTCTCTGGAAACACCATATATTTT
cdr3_aa: CASSASPGQLSGNTIYF

j_call: TRBJ2-7
v_call: TRBV6-5
clone_size: NA
d_call: NA
cdr3_nt: TGTGCCAGCAGTTACTCAAAGGGTTCGTGGAACTACGAGCAGTACTTC
cdr3_aa: CASSYSKGSWNYEQYF

j_call: TRBJ1-1
v_call: TRBV2
clone_size: NA
d_call: NA
cdr3_nt: TGTGCCAGCACAGGGGTTCGCGCTGAAGCTTTCTTT
cdr3_aa: CASTGVRAEAFF

j_call: TRBJ2-1
v_call: TRBV6-6
clone_size: NA
d_call: TRBD2
cdr3_nt: TGTGCCAGCACCCTAGCCGGGACTAGCGGGAGTGGAGTGTTCTTC
cdr3_aa: CASTLAGTSGSGVFF

j_call: TRBJ2-2
v_call: TRBV11-3
clone_size: few
d_call: TRBD1
cdr3_nt: TGTGCCAGCAGCTTACCAGGGACAGGGGACACCGGGGAGCTGTTTTTT
cdr3_aa: CASSLPGTGDTGELFF

j_call: TRBJ2-5
v_call: TRBV5-4
clone_size: NA
d_call: NA
cdr3_nt: TGTGCCAGCAGCTACCGAAACCAAGAGACCCAGTACTTC
cdr3_aa: CASSYRNQETQYF

j_call: TRBJ1-1
v_call: TRBV14
clone_size: NA
d_call: TRBD1
cdr3_nt: TGTGCCAGCAGCCCCTACGGGAACAGGGGGGACACTGAAGCTTTCTTT
cdr3_aa: CASSPYGNRGDTEAFF

j_call: TRBJ1-5
v_call: TRBV5-1
clone_size: NA
d_call: NA
cdr3_nt: TGCGCCAGCAGCTTGGGAGCAGAAGAGAATCAGCCCCAGCATTTT
cdr3_aa: CASSLGAEENQPQHF

j_call: TRBJ1-5
v_call: TRBV28
clone_size: few
d_call: NA
cdr3_nt: TGTGCCAGCAGTCCTAGCATGGGGGGGGCTAGTCAGCCCCAGCATTTT
cdr3_aa: CASSPSMGGASQPQHF

j_call: TRBJ2-1
v_call: TRBV7-2
clone_size: few
d_call: TRBD2
cdr3_nt: TGTGCCAGCAGCCTTGGACTAGCGGGTGAGCAGTTCTTC
cdr3_aa: CASSLGLAGEQFF

j_call: TRBJ2-5
v_call: TRBV6-1
clone_size: NA
d_call: TRBD2
cdr3_nt: TGTGCCAGCAGGTGGACTAGCGGACAAGAGACCCAGTACTTC
cdr3_aa: CASRWTSGQETQYF

j_call: TRBJ2-5
v_call: TRBV27
clone_size: NA
d_call: NA
cdr3_nt: TGTGCCAGCAGCGGGACCGAACAGGGCCGATCGGCCCAGTACTTC
cdr3_aa: CASSGTEQGRSAQYF